This T cell receptor (beta chain) was found in a study of regulatory T cells in long-lasting Graves disease. Study overall: Freshly diagnosed Graves' patients had used antithyroid drugs for under 3 months.

Study-wide results and caveats: Less diverse TCR repertoires were seen in persistent Graves' patients than in newly diagnosed ones.

Arm-PCR with iRepertoire HTBI primers amplified the CDR3 regions for these TCR beta libraries. One entry per CDR3 protein, called by TCRdb with MiXCR from the multiplex PCR reads. The repertoire holds some 410,000 distinct CDR3 sequences, with roughly 15% as singletons. Many counts were recorded for this clonotype. Its antigen is as yet unknown. Specified time point: newly diagnosed GD, antithyroid drugs for less than 3 months. RNA isolated from PBMCs was used to make the TCR library. This sample also belongs to another study, concerning T cells in Graves' hyperthyroidism and ophthalmopathy.

This sequence was found in a woman aged 30 to 39 with Graves disease. The starting material was peripheral blood mononuclear cells (PBMCs), obtained at new diagnosis, from a patient treated with antithyroid drugs.

CDR3 bases: TGTGCCAGCAGCTTTGAGACAGGGGCCTCCTACGAGCAGTACTTC. Translating it yields CASSFETGASYEQYF. V is TRBV7-2 and J is TRBJ2-7; the match to TRBD1 covers 8 bases. V lost 3 bases, J lost 0 bases, and 4 bases stayed unmatched. The CDR3 covers 15 residues. Germline CDR1 SGHTA, CDR2 FQGNSA.